These 3 T cell receptor beta chains were all obtained from the same sample, sequenced in a study of T cells in Graves' hyperthyroidism and ophthalmopathy. What was amplified from RNA transcripts were TCR beta CDR3 regions. The study used the HTBI primer set for a first-round RT-PCR of the TCR CDR3. Using its own MiXCR run on the multiplex PCR reads, TCRdb lists one record per CDR3 protein. The profile shows about 560,000 distinct CDR3 sequences, around 15% of them singletons. The material sequenced was blood. These receptors all stem from a woman in her late teens or twenties with Graves' hyperthyroidism.

This clonotype was counted only a few times. J is TRBJ2-5 and V is TRBV5-1, with 7 bases lining up with TRBD1. The CDR3 extends over 17 amino acids. CDR1 SGHRS and CDR2 YFSETQ come from the germline V gene. V was clipped by 0 bases and J by 2 bases; unmatched bases: 10. CDR3 nucleotide sequence: TGCGCCAGCAGCTTGGAGTGGGGAAGGGGGCCACAAGAGACCCAGTACTTC. It specifies CASSLEWGRGPQETQYF.

This clonotype was detected many times. The rearrangement links TRBV2 to TRBJ2-5; 7 positions agree with TRBD1. Germline V gene data show CDR1 as SNHLY and CDR2 as FYNNEI. V lost 7 bases, J lost 2 bases, and 7 bases stayed unmatched. This CDR3 region has 14 residues. The CDR3 here is CASKTGSQQETQYF. The CDR3 DNA follows: TGTGCCAGCAAGACAGGGTCCCAACAAGAGACCCAGTACTTC. Filled out from reference TRBV2 and TRBJ2-5, the complete variable domain reads EPEVTQTPSHQVTQMGQEVILRCVPISNHLYFYWYRQILGQKVEFLVSFYNNEISEKSEIFDDQFSVERPDGSNFTLKIRSTKLEDSAMYFCASKTGSQQETQYFGPGTRLLVL.

This chain uses TRBV9 with TRBJ2-5; 8 bases match TRBD2. V lost 2 bases to trimming and J lost 5 bases; unmatched junction nucleotides: 8. Germline values: CDR1 SGDLS, CDR2 YYNGEE. CDR3 length: 15 amino acids. CDR3 in amino acids: CASSVTGRAVETQYF. The CDR3 DNA sequence: TGTGCCAGCAGCGTTACCGGGAGGGCCGTGGAGACCCAGTACTTC. Full variable domain (outside the CDR3, taken from reference TRBV9 and TRBJ2-5): DSGVTQTPKHLITATGQRVTLRCSPRSGDLSVYWYQQSLDQGLQFLIQYYNGEERAKGNILERFSAQQFPDLHSELNLSSLELGDSALYFCASSVTGRAVETQYFGPGTRLLVL.